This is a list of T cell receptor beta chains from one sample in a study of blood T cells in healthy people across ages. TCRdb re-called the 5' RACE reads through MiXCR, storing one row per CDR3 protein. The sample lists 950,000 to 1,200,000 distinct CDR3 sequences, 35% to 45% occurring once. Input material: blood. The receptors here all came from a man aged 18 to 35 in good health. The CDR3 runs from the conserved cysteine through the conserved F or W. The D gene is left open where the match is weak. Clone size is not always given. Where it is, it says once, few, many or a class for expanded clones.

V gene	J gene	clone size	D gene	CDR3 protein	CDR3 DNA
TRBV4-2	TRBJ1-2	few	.	CASSQDWVATSYGYTF	TGTGCCAGCAGCCAAGATTGGGTGGCCACCAGCTATGGCTACACCTTC
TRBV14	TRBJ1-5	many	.	CASSQGPNQPQHF	TGTGCCAGCAGCCAAGGTCCCAATCAGCCCCAGCATTTT
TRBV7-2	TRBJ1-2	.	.	CASSLPSLDGYTF	TGTGCCAGCAGCCTACCCTCTCTGGATGGCTACACCTTC
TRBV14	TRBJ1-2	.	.	CASSQDPGWPLYGYTF	TGTGCCAGCAGCCAAGATCCCGGTTGGCCTTTATATGGCTACACCTTC
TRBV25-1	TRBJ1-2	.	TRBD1	CASSFRGLEGYTF	TGTGCCAGCAGCTTCAGGGGGCTAGAAGGCTACACCTTC
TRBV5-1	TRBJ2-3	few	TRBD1	CASRVGTGEDTQYF	TGCGCCAGCAGGGTGGGGACAGGCGAGGATACGCAGTATTTT
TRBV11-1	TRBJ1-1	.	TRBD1	CAGSRAGGFTEAFF	TGTGCCGGCAGCCGAGCAGGGGGCTTCACTGAAGCTTTCTTT
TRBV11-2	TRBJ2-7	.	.	CASSLTSHEQYF	TGTGCCAGCAGCTTAACGTCGCACGAGCAGTACTTC
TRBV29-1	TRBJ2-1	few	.	CSVATSNSYNEQFF	TGCAGCGTTGCTACTAGTAACTCCTACAATGAGCAGTTCTTC
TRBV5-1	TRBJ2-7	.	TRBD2	CASSLGSLAGPNNEQYF	TGCGCCAGCAGCTTGGGGTCCCTAGCGGGGCCCAACAATGAGCAGTACTTC
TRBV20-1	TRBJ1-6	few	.	CSARDGRNNSPLHF	TGCAGTGCTAGAGATGGCAGGAATAATTCACCCCTCCACTTT
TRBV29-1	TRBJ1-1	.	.	CSVGRGLTPGAFF	TGCAGCGTTGGTCGGGGGCTAACCCCGGGGGCTTTCTTT
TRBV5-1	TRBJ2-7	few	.	CASSFQGGDHEQYF	TGCGCCAGCAGCTTCCAGGGGGGGGACCACGAGCAGTACTTC
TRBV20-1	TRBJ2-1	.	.	CSAYLGGGARISYNEQFF	TGCAGTGCATACCTTGGAGGGGGGGCTCGAATTTCCTACAATGAGCAGTTCTTC
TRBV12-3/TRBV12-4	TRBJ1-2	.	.	CASSLAPSNYGYTF	TGTGCCAGCAGTTTGGCCCCGAGTAACTATGGCTACACCTTC
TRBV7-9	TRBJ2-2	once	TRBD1	CASSLGPGQGYTGELFF	TGTGCCAGCAGCTTAGGCCCGGGACAGGGTTACACCGGGGAGCTGTTTTTT
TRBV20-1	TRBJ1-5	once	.	CSARDGSGSNQPQHF	TGCAGTGCTAGAGACGGTTCAGGTAGCAATCAGCCCCAGCATTTT
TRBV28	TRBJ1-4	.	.	CASTQPAGIGEKLFF	TGTGCCAGCACTCAACCGGCAGGTATCGGGGAAAAACTGTTTTTT
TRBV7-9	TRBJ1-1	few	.	CASSLSGQGHTEAFF	TGTGCCAGCAGCTTATCGGGGCAGGGGCACACTGAAGCTTTCTTT
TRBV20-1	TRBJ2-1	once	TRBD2	CSGLTSGGDNEQFF	TGCAGTGGCTTGACTAGCGGGGGGGACAATGAGCAGTTCTTC
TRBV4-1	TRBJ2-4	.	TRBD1	CASSQDGTGAKNIQYF	TGCGCCAGCAGCCAAGACGGGACAGGGGCCAAAAACATTCAGTACTTC
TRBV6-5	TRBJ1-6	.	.	CASRLPGHSNSPLHF	TGTGCCAGCAGGTTGCCGGGACACTCAAATTCACCCCTCCACTTT
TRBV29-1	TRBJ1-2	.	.	CSPAGVLYGYTF	TGCAGCCCCGCCGGCGTTCTTTATGGCTACACCTTC
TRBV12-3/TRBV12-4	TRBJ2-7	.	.	CASSFAQEYEQYF	TGTGCCAGCAGTTTCGCGCAGGAGTACGAGCAGTACTTC
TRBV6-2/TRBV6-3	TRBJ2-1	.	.	CASSGQPYNEQFF	TGTGCCAGCTCCGGGCAACCCTACAATGAGCAGTTCTTC
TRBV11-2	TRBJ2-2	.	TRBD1	CASSPDRDTGELFF	TGTGCCAGCAGCCCCGACAGGGACACCGGGGAGCTGTTTTTT
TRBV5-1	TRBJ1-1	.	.	CASSSQGWATEAFF	TGCGCCAGCAGCTCACAGGGCTGGGCCACTGAAGCTTTCTTT
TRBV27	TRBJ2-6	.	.	CAATTGANVLTF	TGTGCCGCCACAACTGGGGCCAACGTCCTGACTTTC
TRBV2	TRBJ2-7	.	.	CASSEIIGLSYEQYF	TGTGCCAGCAGTGAGATTATTGGGTTAAGTTACGAGCAGTACTTC
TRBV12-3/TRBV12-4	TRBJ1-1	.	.	CAGSLVVPVQGAFF	TGTGCCGGCAGTTTAGTCGTACCAGTTCAAGGGGCTTTCTTT